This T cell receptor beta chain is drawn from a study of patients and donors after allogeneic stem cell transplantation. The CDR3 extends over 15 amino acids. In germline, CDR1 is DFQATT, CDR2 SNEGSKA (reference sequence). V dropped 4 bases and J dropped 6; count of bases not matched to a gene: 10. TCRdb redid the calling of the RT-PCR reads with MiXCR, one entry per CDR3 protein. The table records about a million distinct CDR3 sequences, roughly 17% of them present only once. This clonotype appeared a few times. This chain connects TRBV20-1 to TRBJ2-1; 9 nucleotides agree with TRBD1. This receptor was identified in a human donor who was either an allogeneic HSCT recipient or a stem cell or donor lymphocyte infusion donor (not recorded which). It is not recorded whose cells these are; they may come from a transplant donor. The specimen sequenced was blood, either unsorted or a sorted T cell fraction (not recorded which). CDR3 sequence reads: CSAKRVGQGPNEQFF. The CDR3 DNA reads TGCAGTGCTAAGCGGGTGGGACAGGGCCCCAATGAGCAGTTCTTC.